The next 13 T cell receptor beta chains were all read from a single sample in a study of T cell responses to AZD1222 COVID-19 vaccine. Profiled with immunoSEQ multiplex PCR; TCRdb holds only in-frame clones, not every one. The repertoire has 85,000 to 110,000 clones, 90% of them found once; the top ten carry 4% to 6%. The sequencing used peripheral blood, collected on day 0 of AZD1222 vaccination. The source is an adult in good health.

The rearrangement joins TRBV28 to TRBJ2-1; D call uncertain. Per germline, CDR1 MDHEN and CDR2 SYDVKM. Trimming pared 5 bases from V and 5 bases from J, leaving 13 bases between. The CDR3 loop spans 14 amino acids. CDR3 bases: TGTGCCAGCAGTAGGACGGACGTCCACAATGAGCAGTTCTTC. This gives the protein CASSRTDVHNEQFF.

V usage is TRBV7-2 and J usage is TRBJ1-1; 8 bases are a match to TRBD1. Germline V gene lookup returns CDR1 SGHTA and CDR2 FQGNSA. CDR3 length: 15 amino acids. Trimming took 5 bases from V and 6 from J; bases not matched to a gene: 11. CDR3 DNA sequence: TGTGCCAGCAGCGAGGGGCAGGGGGCGTTGGCTGAAGCTTTCTTT. It encodes CASSEGQGALAEAFF.

This sequence joins TRBV5-1 and TRBJ1-1; maybe TRBD1 (5 bases). The V gene lost 4 bases and the J gene lost 1 base, with 14 bases spanning the gap. The CDR3 sequence is 15 residues long. Germline V lookup: CDR1 SGHRS, CDR2 YFSETQ. The CDR3 loop reads CASSRTLGGNTEAFF. The CDR3 coding sequence is TGCGCCAGCAGCCGGACACTCGGTGGGAACACTGAAGCTTTCTTT.

The chain couples TRBV5-4 to TRBJ2-7, with D possibly matching TRBD2 (5 bases). The V and J ends lost 0 bases and 1 base respectively, with 11 bases between them. The CDR3 extends over 15 amino acids. Germline CDR1 and CDR2: SGHNT and YYREEE (reference sequence). The DNA for the CDR3 is TGTGCCAGCAGCTTGGTGGGGAGTAGATCCTACGAGCAGTACTTC. Protein: CASSLVGSRSYEQYF.

V usage is TRBV6-5 and J usage is TRBJ1-1, with D uncertain. The CDR3 is 14 residues long. Trimming took off 6 bases at V and 1 base at J, with 12 bases between the two ends. Germline V gives CDR1 MNHEY, CDR2 SVGAGI. The CDR3 sequence is CASSDRGTNTEAFF. The CDR3 region has the DNA TGTGCCAGCAGCGACCGAGGAACGAACACTGAAGCTTTCTTT.

The genes are TRBV5-6 and TRBJ1-2; D remains ambiguous. Per the germline V gene, CDR1 is SGHDT and CDR2 is YYEEEE. This CDR3 comprises 15 residues. The ends were cut back, 0 bases at V and 8 bases at J, with 17 bases in the middle. CDR3 region: CASSLVSVRSEGYTF. CDR3 nucleotide sequence: TGTGCCAGCAGCTTGGTTTCGGTTCGATCGGAGGGCTACACCTTC.

The rearrangement joins TRBV2 to TRBJ2-7; TRBD2 is a possible D gene (5 bases). The CDR3 contains 15 residues. V was shortened by 4 bases and J by 0 bases, with 13 bases between the two germline ends. CDR1 is SNHLY, CDR2 FYNNEI, per germline. CDR3 sequence: CASSAFRGSSYEQYF. DNA of the CDR3: TGTGCCAGCAGTGCCTTTCGAGGGTCCTCCTACGAGCAGTACTTC.

The chain recombines TRBV24-1 with TRBJ1-2; D is unclear. Germline V gene data show CDR1 as KGHDR and CDR2 as SFDVKD. This CDR3 comprises 12 residues. V lost 5 bases and J lost 7, with 10 bases in between. The CDR3 sequence: CATSAPVGGYTF. The CDR3 DNA sequence: TGTGCCACCAGTGCCCCAGTCGGTGGCTACACCTTC.

This sequence joins TRBV19 and TRBJ2-7, with D possibly being TRBD1 (6 bases). The ends were cut back, 6 bases at V and 3 bases at J, with 15 bases in the middle. CDR1 and CDR2 (germline): LNHDA, SQIVND (reference sequence). The CDR3 runs to 14 residues. DNA for the CDR3: TGTGCCAGTAGCCCGGGGACATTACTCTACGAGCAGTACTTC. It codes for CASSPGTLLYEQYF.

V is TRBV6-5 and J is TRBJ2-7; possibly TRBD2 for D (6 bases). CDR1 is MNHEY and CDR2 is SVGAGI in the germline V gene. CDR3 length equals 14 residues. V lost 9 bases, J lost 0 bases, and 15 bases lay in between. The CDR3 is CASRRVRDSYEQYF. The DNA for the CDR3 is TGTGCCAGTCGCAGGGTGCGGGACTCCTACGAGCAGTACTTC.

This clone was detected once. The chain uses TRBV7-6 and TRBJ2-2, with D perhaps matching TRBD2 (6 bases). Germline V CDR1 and CDR2: SGHVS, FNYEAQ. The CDR3 is 17 residues long. V lost 4 bases, J lost 6 bases, and 21 bases lay in between. In DNA, the CDR3 is TGTGCCAGCAGCTCCATTCTCGGGGGTTTTAGCGCCGGGGAGCTGTTTTTT. It translates to CASSSILGGFSAGELFF.

The chain couples TRBV13 to TRBJ2-2; 9 bases line up with TRBD2. CDR1 is PRHDT and CDR2 is FYEKMQ in the germline V gene (reference sequence). The CDR3 spans 18 residues. Trimming removed 1 base from V and 4 bases from J; junction bases left unmatched: 10. CDR3 amino acids: CASSLAGRLAVLTGELFF. CDR3 coding DNA: TGTGCCAGCAGCTTAGCGGGGAGACTAGCGGTACTCACCGGGGAGCTGTTTTTT.

The sample holds one count of this clone. The chain employs TRBV27 and TRBJ2-3; D is perhaps TRBD1 (6 bases). Looked up from germline, CDR1 is MNHEY and CDR2 is SMNVEV (reference sequence). The CDR3 is 15 amino acids. Between the trimmed V and J ends, which lost 6 bases and 2 bases, there was a span of 15 bases. Here the CDR3 reads CASRQGLSPTDTQYF. As DNA, the CDR3 is TGTGCCAGCAGGCAGGGGCTTTCGCCCACAGATACGCAGTATTTT.